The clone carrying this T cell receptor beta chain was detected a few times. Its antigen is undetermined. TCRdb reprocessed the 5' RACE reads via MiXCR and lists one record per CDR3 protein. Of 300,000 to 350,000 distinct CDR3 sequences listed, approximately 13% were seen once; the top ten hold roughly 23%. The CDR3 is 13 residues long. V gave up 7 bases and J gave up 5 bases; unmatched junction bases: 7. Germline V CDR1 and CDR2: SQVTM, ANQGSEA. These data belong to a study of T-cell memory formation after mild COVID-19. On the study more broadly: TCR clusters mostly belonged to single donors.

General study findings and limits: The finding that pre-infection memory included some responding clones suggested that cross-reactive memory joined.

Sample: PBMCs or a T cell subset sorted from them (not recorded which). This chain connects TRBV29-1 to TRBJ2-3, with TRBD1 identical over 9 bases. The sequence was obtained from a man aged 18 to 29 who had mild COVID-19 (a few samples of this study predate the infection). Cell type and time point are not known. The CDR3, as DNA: TGCAGCGGGGAGACAGGGGGTGTAGATACGCAGTATTTT. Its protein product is CSGETGGVDTQYF.